The 2 T cell receptor beta chains listed next were all sequenced from one sample in a study of cytomegalovirus exposure and HLA in healthy donors (dated by TCRdb to 2016 to 2017). Preparation of the library involved the immunoSEQ multiplex PCR assay. For the multiplex PCR, a mixture combining 60 forward primers for TCR Vbeta segments and 13 reverse primers for TCR Jbeta segments was used. Sourced from immuneACCESS, this table was stored by TCRdb with only in-frame sequences that have V and J called. A share of the clones is absent; for the studies checked, an unresolved V gene accounts for under half, and the remainder has no known explanation. Counted in this sample were around 130,000 clones; about 82% of them appeared once. The ten largest clonotypes hold 4.5% to 5.5% of the sample. Sequenced input: PBMCs. These receptors were obtained from a man younger than 45 in good health and CMV-seronegative.

This chain links TRBV28 with TRBJ2-5, with 8 bases matching TRBD1. Germline CDR1 and CDR2: MDHEN and SYDVKM. V was clipped by 6 bases and J by 4 bases; unmatched bases: 7. The CDR3 contains 14 residues. CDR3 amino acids: CASSLDRVGETQYF. The CDR3 DNA is TGTGCCAGCAGCCTGGACAGGGTAGGAGAGACCCAGTACTTC.

The CDR3 coding sequence is TGTGCCAGTAGCTACAGGGGTGGGAATTCACCCCTCCACTTT. Protein sequence: CASSYRGGNSPLHF. The chain is built from TRBV19 and TRBJ1-6, with TRBD1 matching over 7 bases. This CDR3 contains 14 residues. J lost 7 bases, V lost 6 bases, and 6 bases had no gene match. Germline CDR1 and CDR2: LNHDA and SQIVND (reference sequence).